The clone carrying this T cell receptor beta chain showed up many times. Germline V gene data show CDR1 as MNHNS and CDR2 as SASEGT. V lost 6 bases and J lost 2, with 11 bases in between. The CDR3 loop spans 13 amino acids. The data were obtained in a study of T cells in Graves' hyperthyroidism and ophthalmopathy. Study-wide background: Before treatment of any kind, peripheral blood was taken at initial diagnosis.

Using RNA transcripts as the source, TCR beta CDR3 regions were amplified. The HTBI primer set served for first-round RT-PCR of the TCR CDR3. MiXCR, applied by TCRdb to the multiplex PCR reads, yields one record per CDR3 protein. The sample lists 500,000 to 700,000 distinct CDR3 sequences; approximately 15% were seen once. The receptor was derived from a young woman with Graves' hyperthyroidism. The J gene is TRBJ2-7, the V gene TRBV6-1; the D call may be TRBD1 or TRBD2 (5 bases each). Sequenced: blood. The CDR3 spells CASSTGRTYEQYF. The CDR3 region has the DNA TGTGCCAGCAGCACGGGACGGACCTACGAGCAGTACTTC.